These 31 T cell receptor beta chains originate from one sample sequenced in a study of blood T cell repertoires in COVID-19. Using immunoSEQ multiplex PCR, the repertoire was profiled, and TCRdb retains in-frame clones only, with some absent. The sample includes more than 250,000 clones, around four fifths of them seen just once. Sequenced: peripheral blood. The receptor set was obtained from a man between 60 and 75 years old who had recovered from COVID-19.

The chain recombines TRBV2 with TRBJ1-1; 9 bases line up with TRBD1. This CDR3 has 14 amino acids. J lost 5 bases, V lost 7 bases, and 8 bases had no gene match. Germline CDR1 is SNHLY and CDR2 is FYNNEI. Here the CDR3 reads CASTRTGDSTEAFF. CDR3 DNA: TGTGCCAGCACCAGGACAGGGGATAGTACTGAAGCTTTCTTT.

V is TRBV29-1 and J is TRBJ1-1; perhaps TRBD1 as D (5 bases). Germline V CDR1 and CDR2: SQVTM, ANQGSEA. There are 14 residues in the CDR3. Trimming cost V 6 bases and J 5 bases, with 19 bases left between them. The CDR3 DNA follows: TGCAGCGTCGGGACTTTGGCAAGGGAGACTGAAGCTTTCTTT. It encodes CSVGTLARETEAFF.

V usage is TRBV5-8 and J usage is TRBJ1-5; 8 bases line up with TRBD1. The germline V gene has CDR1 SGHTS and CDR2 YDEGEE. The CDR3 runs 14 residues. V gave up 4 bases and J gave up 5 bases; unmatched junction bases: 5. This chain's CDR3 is CASSGTGGHQPQHF. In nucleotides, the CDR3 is TGTGCCAGCAGCGGAACAGGGGGACATCAGCCCCAGCATTTT.

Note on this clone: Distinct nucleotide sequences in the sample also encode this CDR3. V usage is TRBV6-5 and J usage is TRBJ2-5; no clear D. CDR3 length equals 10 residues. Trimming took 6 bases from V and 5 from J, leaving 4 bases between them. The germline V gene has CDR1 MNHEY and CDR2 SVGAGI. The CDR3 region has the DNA TGTGCCAGCAGCGGGGAGACCCAGTACTTC. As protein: CASSGETQYF.

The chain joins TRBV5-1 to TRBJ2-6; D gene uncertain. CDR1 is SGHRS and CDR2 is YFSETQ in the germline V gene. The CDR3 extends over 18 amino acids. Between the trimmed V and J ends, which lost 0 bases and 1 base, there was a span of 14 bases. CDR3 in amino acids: CASSLDGVPTSGANVLTF. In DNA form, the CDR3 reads TGCGCCAGCAGCTTGGATGGAGTGCCGACTTCTGGGGCCAACGTCCTGACTTTC. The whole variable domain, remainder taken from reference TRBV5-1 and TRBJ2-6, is KAGVTQTPRYLIKTRGQQVTLSCSPISGHRSVSWYQQTPGQGLQFLFEYFSETQRNKGNFPGRFSGRQFSNSRSEMNVSTLELGDSALYLCASSLDGVPTSGANVLTFGAGSRLTVL.

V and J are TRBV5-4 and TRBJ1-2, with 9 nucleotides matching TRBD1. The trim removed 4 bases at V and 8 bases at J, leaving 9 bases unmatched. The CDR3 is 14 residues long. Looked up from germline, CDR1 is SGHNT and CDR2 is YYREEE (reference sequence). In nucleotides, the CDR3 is TGTGCCAGCAGCGGACTACAGGGGGCTGACGGCTACACCTTC. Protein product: CASSGLQGADGYTF.

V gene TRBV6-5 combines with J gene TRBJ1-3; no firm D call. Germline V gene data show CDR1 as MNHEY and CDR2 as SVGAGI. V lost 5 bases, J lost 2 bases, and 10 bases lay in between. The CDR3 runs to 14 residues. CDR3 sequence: CASSSHGTGNTIYF. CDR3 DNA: TGTGCCAGCAGTAGCCACGGGACTGGAAACACCATATATTTT.

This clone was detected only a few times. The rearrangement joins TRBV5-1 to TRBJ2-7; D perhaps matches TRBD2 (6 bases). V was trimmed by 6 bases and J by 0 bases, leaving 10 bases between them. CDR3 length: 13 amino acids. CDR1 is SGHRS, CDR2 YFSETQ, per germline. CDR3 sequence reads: CASTRLDSYEQYF. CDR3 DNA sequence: TGCGCCAGCACGAGACTAGACTCCTACGAGCAGTACTTC.

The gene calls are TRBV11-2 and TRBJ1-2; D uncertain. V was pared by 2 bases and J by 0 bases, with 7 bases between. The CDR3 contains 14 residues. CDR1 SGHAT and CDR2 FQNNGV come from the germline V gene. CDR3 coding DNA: TGTGCCAGCAGCTTAACAACAGCTAACTATGGCTACACCTTC. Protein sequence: CASSLTTANYGYTF.

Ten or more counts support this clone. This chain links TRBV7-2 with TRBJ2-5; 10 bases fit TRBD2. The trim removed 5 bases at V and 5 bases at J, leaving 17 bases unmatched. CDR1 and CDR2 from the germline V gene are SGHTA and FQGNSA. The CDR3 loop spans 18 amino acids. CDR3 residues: CASSETHGASGSRETQYF. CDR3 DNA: TGTGCCAGCAGCGAAACACATGGTGCTAGCGGGAGTAGGGAGACCCAGTACTTC.

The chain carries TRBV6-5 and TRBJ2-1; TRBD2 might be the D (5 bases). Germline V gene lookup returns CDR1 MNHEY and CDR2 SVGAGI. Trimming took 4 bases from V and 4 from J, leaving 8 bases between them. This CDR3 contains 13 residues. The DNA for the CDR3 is TGTGCCAGCAGTTCTCTAGCTTACAATGAGCAGTTCTTC. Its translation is CASSSLAYNEQFF.

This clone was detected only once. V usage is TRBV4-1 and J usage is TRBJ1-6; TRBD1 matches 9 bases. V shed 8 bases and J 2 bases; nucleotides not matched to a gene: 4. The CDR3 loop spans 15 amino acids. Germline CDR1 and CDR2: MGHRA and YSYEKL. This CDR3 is CASRTGEAYNSPLHF. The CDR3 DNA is TGCGCCAGCCGGACAGGGGAAGCCTATAATTCACCCCTCCACTTT.

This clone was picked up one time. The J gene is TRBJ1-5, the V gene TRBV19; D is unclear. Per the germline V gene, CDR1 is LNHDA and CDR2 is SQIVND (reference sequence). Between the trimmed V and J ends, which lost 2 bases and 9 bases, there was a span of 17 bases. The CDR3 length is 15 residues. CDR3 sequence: CASSISRTNRGPQHF. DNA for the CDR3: TGTGCCAGTAGTATATCCAGGACCAACCGGGGGCCCCAGCATTTT.

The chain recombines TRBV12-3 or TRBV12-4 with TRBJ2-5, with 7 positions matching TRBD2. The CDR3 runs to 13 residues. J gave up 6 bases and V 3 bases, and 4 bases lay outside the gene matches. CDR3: CASSLGGEKTQYF. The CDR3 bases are TGTGCCAGCAGTTTGGGGGGGGAGAAGACCCAGTACTTC.

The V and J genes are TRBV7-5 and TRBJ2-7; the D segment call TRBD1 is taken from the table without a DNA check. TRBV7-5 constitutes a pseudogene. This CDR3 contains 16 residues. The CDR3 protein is CVRSSTDRDSSYEQYF. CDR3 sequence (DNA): TGTGTCAGAAGCTCAACAGACAGGGATAGCTCCTACGAGCAGTACTTC.

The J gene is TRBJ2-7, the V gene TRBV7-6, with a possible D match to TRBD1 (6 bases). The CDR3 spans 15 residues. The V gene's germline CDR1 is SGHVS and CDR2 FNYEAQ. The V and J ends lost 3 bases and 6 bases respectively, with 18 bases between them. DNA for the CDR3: TGTGCCAGCAGCTTCTGGCTAGGACAGCATTGCGAGCAGTACTTC. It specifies CASSFWLGQHCEQYF.

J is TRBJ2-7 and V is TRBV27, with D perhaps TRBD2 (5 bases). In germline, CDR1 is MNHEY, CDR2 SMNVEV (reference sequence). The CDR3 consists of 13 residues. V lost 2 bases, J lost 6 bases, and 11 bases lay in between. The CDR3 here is CASSLGRRSEQYF. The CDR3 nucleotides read TGTGCCAGCAGTTTAGGGAGAAGATCCGAGCAGTACTTC.

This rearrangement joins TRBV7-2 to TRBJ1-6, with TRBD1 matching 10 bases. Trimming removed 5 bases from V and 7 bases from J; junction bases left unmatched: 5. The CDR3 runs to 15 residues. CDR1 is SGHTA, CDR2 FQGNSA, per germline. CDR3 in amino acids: CASSPDRGVNSPLHF. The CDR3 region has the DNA TGTGCCAGCAGCCCGGACAGGGGGGTCAATTCACCCCTCCACTTT.

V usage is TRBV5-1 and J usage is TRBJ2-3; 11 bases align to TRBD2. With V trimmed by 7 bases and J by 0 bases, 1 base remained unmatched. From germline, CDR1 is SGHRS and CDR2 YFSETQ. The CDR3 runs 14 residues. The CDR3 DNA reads TGCGCCAGCCGGACTAGCGGGAGCACAGATACGCAGTATTTT. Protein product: CASRTSGSTDTQYF.

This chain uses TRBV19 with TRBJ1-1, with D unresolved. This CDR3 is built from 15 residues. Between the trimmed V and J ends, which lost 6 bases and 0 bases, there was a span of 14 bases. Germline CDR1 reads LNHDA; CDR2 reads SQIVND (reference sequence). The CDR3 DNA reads TGTGCCAGTAGACGCAGCGTTACTATGAACACTGAAGCTTTCTTT. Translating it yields CASRRSVTMNTEAFF.

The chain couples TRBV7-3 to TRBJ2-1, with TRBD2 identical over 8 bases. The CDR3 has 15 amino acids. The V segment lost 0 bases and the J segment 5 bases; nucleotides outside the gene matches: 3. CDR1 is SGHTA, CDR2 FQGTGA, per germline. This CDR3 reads CASSLTSGANNEQFF. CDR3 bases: TGTGCCAGCAGCTTAACTAGCGGGGCCAACAATGAGCAGTTCTTC.

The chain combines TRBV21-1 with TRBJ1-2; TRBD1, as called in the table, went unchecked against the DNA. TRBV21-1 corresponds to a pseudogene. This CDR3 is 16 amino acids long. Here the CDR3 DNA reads TGTGCCAGCAGCAAAGATGTGGCAGGGATTAACTATGGCTACACCTTC. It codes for CASSKDVAGINYGYTF.

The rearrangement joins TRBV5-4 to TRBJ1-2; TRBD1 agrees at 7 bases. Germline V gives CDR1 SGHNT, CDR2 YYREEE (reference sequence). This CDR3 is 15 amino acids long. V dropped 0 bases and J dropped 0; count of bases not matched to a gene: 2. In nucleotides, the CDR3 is TGTGCCAGCAGCTTGGGGGGACAGTCTAACTATGGCTACACCTTC. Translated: CASSLGGQSNYGYTF.

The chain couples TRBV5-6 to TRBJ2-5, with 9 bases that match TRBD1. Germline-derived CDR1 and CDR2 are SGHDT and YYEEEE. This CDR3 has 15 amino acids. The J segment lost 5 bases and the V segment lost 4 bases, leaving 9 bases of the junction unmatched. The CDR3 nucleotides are TGTGCCAGCAGCAAAGGGACAGGGATAGGGGAGACCCAGTACTTC. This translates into CASSKGTGIGETQYF.

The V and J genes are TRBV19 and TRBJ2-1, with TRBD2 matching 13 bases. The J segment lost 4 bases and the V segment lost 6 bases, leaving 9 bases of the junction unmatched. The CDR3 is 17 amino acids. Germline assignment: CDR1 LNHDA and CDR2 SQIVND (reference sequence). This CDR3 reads CASSNRLAGGTYNEQFF. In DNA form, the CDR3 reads TGTGCCAGTAGCAATAGACTAGCGGGGGGTACGTACAATGAGCAGTTCTTC.

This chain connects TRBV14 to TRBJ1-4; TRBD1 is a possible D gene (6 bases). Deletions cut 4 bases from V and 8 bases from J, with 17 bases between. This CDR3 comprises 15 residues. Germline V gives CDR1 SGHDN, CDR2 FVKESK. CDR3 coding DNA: TGTGCCAGCAGCCCGCTAGCACAGGGAAGCGAAAAACTGTTTTTT. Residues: CASSPLAQGSEKLFF.

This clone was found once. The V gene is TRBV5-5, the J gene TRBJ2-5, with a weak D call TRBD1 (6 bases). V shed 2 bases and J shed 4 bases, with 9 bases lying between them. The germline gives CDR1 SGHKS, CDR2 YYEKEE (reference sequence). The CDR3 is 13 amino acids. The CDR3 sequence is CASSFRGSETQYF. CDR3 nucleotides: TGTGCCAGCAGCTTCAGGGGTTCAGAGACCCAGTACTTC. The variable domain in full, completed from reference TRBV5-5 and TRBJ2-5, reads DAGVTQSPTHLIKTRGQQVTLRCSPISGHKSVSWYQQVLGQGPQFIFQYYEKEERGRGNFPDRFSARQFPNYSSELNVNALLLGDSALYLCASSFRGSETQYFGPGTRLLVL.

CDR3 in amino acids: CASSPRQGGANTEAFF. The DNA for the CDR3 is TGTGCCAGCAGCCCCCGACAGGGGGGGGCGAACACTGAAGCTTTCTTT. The gene calls are TRBV7-8 and TRBJ1-1; 9 bases agree with TRBD1. J gave up 1 base and V 5 bases, and 8 bases lay outside the gene matches. This CDR3 comprises 16 residues. The germline CDR1 and CDR2 sequences are SGHVS and FQNEAQ.

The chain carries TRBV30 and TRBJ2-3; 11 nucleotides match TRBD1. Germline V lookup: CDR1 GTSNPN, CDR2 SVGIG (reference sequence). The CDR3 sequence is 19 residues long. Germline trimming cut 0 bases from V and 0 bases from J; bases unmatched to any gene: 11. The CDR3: CAWSVRRGDRGVSTDTQYF. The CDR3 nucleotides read TGTGCCTGGAGTGTACGGAGGGGGGACAGGGGGGTTAGCACAGATACGCAGTATTTT.

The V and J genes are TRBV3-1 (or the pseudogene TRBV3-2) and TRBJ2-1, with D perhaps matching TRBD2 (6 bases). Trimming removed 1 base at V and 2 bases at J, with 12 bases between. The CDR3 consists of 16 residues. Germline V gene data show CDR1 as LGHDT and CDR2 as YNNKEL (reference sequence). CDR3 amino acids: CASSQAGRSTYNEQFF. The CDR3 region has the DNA TGTGCCAGCAGCCAAGCTGGGAGGAGTACCTACAATGAGCAGTTCTTC.

CDR3 in DNA: TGCGCCAGCAGCCCTACGAGTCGCTCCTACGAGCAGTACTTC. This sequence encodes CASSPTSRSYEQYF. The chain carries TRBV5-1 and TRBJ2-7; D gene unclear. V was clipped by 4 bases and J by 0 bases, with 11 bases between them. CDR1 and CDR2 from the germline V gene are SGHRS and YFSETQ. The CDR3 has 14 amino acids. Full variable domain (rest looked up from reference TRBV5-1 and TRBJ2-7): KAGVTQTPRYLIKTRGQQVTLSCSPISGHRSVSWYQQTPGQGLQFLFEYFSETQRNKGNFPGRFSGRQFSNSRSEMNVSTLELGDSALYLCASSPTSRSYEQYFGPGTRLTVT.